Presented here are 20 T cell receptor beta chains from one specimen sequenced in a study of blood T cell repertoires in COVID-19 (dated by TCRdb to the early 2020s). Library construction relied on the immunoSEQ multiplex PCR assay. TCRdb provides this immuneACCESS table in a form limited to in-frame rearrangements. Some clones are lacking; in checked studies, under half of them reflect an unresolved V gene, and why the rest are absent is not known. The sample profile shows 120,000 or so clones; around 83% of them were found once. The ten largest clones represent about an eighth of the sample. The sample was peripheral blood. These receptors were collected from a man aged 55 to 69 with acute or convalescent COVID-19.

This clone is a singleton in its sample. CDR3 in amino acids: CASSWDRAAPSRAFF. The CDR3 nucleotides read TGTGCCAGCAGCTGGGACAGGGCGGCACCCTCGAGAGCTTTCTTT. The V and J genes are TRBV27 and TRBJ1-1, with 9 bases aligning to TRBD1. CDR3 size: 15 residues. Germline trimming cut 6 bases from V and 10 bases from J; bases unmatched to any gene: 15. CDR1 MNHEY and CDR2 SMNVEV come from the germline V gene (reference sequence).

The chain employs TRBV7-2 and TRBJ2-1, with no clear D. Looked up from germline, CDR1 is SGHTA and CDR2 is FQGNSA. The ends were cut back, 1 base at V and 5 bases at J, with 9 bases in the middle. The CDR3 length is 14 residues. The CDR3 is CASSLVPRHNEQFF. The DNA for the CDR3 is TGTGCCAGCAGCTTAGTACCCAGGCACAATGAGCAGTTCTTC.

This clone has a single count. The chain employs TRBV27 and TRBJ2-7, with TRBD2 identical over 16 bases. V dropped 6 bases and J dropped 4; count of bases not matched to a gene: 3. The CDR3 extends over 15 amino acids. The germline V gene has CDR1 MNHEY and CDR2 SMNVEV (reference sequence). The CDR3 DNA reads TGTGCCAGCAGATCGGGACTAGCGGGAGGGTACGAGCAGTACTTC. Residues: CASRSGLAGGYEQYF.

This clone was picked up one time. The J gene is TRBJ2-2, the V gene TRBV27; no reliable D call. The CDR3 length is 15 residues. V lost 2 bases, J lost 5 bases, and 12 bases lay in between. The V gene's germline CDR1 is MNHEY and CDR2 SMNVEV (reference sequence). CDR3 amino acids: CASSLTLHPTGELFF. CDR3 nucleotides: TGTGCCAGCAGTTTAACCTTACACCCGACCGGGGAGCTGTTTTTT.

The chain carries TRBV7-9 and TRBJ2-1; weak D call: TRBD2 (6 bases). The germline V gene has CDR1 SEHNR and CDR2 FQNEAQ (reference sequence). The CDR3 spans 14 residues. V lost 2 bases and J lost 5, with 10 bases in between. The CDR3 reads CASSLTRENNEQFF. Written as DNA, the CDR3 is TGTGCCAGCAGCTTAACGCGGGAAAACAATGAGCAGTTCTTC.

V is TRBV28 and J is TRBJ1-2; D gene unclear. Per germline, CDR1 MDHEN and CDR2 SYDVKM. CDR3 length: 15 amino acids. Trimming shortened V by 2 bases and J by 8 bases, and 18 bases separated the two germline ends. CDR3: CASSLITREARGYTF. CDR3 nucleotide sequence: TGTGCCAGCAGTTTAATCACCCGGGAAGCGAGGGGCTACACCTTC.

As concerns this clone: The sample contains more than one DNA sequence encoding this CDR3. The chain recombines TRBV28 with TRBJ1-2; D is unclear. V lost 3 bases, J lost 2 bases, and 7 bases lay in between. CDR1 is MDHEN, CDR2 SYDVKM, per germline. The CDR3 length is 13 residues. CDR3 in DNA: TGTGCCAGCAGTTTGGGCCAGAACTATGGCTACACCTTC. It specifies CASSLGQNYGYTF.

The J gene is TRBJ2-7, the V gene TRBV24-1, with D tentatively TRBD2 (5 bases). The CDR3 totals 13 residues. V was clipped by 2 bases and J by 7 bases, with 11 bases between them. Germline CDR1 is KGHDR and CDR2 is SFDVKD. The CDR3 DNA is TGTGCCACCAGTGATTCGGGGAAGGTGGAGCAGTACTTC. This encodes CATSDSGKVEQYF.

This clone came up once. The gene calls are TRBV5-1 and TRBJ1-1, with 7 bases that match TRBD1. The CDR3 has 15 residues. V was pared by 1 base and J by 6 bases, with 9 bases of the junction left unmatched. CDR1 SGHRS and CDR2 YFSETQ come from the germline V gene. Written as DNA, the CDR3 is TGCGCCAGCAGCTTGCGTCAGGGGGGTATCGCTGAAGCTTTCTTT. Its translation is CASSLRQGGIAEAFF.

The V call is TRBV9, the J call TRBJ2-5, with D tentatively TRBD1 (5 bases). The CDR3 totals 16 residues. The V end lost 0 bases, the J end lost 2 bases, and 14 bases lay between the germline ends. Germline V gives CDR1 SGDLS, CDR2 YYNGEE. Written as DNA, the CDR3 is TGTGCCAGCAGCGTAGGAGGACAAACCTTGCAAGAGACCCAGTACTTC. Amino acids: CASSVGGQTLQETQYF.

The chain joins TRBV29-1 to TRBJ2-3; D is perhaps TRBD2 (6 bases). With 3 bases removed from V and 3 bases from J, the gap between germline ends came to 13 bases. Germline V CDR1 and CDR2: SQVTM, ANQGSEA. This CDR3 has 14 amino acids. DNA for the CDR3: TGCAGCGTTGATTTCGGGGGTTGGACAGATACGCAGTATTTT. This sequence encodes CSVDFGGWTDTQYF.

The chain employs TRBV27 and TRBJ1-1, with 8 bases fitting TRBD1. Losses at the gene ends were 5 bases for V and 4 bases for J; bases not matched to a gene: 6. Germline values: CDR1 MNHEY, CDR2 SMNVEV (reference sequence). The CDR3 spans 14 residues. The CDR3 region is CASSRTGGVTEAFF. The CDR3, as DNA: TGTGCCAGCAGTCGAACAGGGGGTGTCACTGAAGCTTTCTTT.

The V call is TRBV19, the J call TRBJ1-5; 9 nucleotides agree with TRBD1. The CDR3 has 16 residues. Losses at the gene ends were 4 bases for V and 3 bases for J; bases not matched to a gene: 7. Per germline, CDR1 LNHDA and CDR2 SQIVND (reference sequence). The CDR3 DNA reads as TGTGCCAGTAGTACCAGGACAGGGGCCTACAATCAGCCCCAGCATTTT. Protein product: CASSTRTGAYNQPQHF.

The chain uses TRBV19 and TRBJ2-7, with TRBD2 as a possible D gene (6 bases). Trimming took 6 bases from V and 1 from J, leaving 16 bases between them. CDR1 is LNHDA, CDR2 SQIVND, per germline (reference sequence). The length of the CDR3 is 15 residues. The CDR3 spells CASRKQWAGSYEQYF. CDR3 in DNA: TGTGCCAGTAGGAAACAGTGGGCGGGGTCCTACGAGCAGTACTTC.

The chain combines TRBV18 with TRBJ2-1, with 7 nucleotides matching TRBD1. CDR1 and CDR2 from the germline V gene are KGHSH and LQKENI. This CDR3 comprises 15 residues. Germline trimming cut 6 bases from V and 2 bases from J; bases unmatched to any gene: 7. The CDR3 DNA follows: TGTGCCAGCTCGCCGGGACAGCGAACCTACAATGAGCAGTTCTTC. This sequence encodes CASSPGQRTYNEQFF.

The chain is built from TRBV5-4 and TRBJ2-5; 8 nucleotides agree with TRBD2. After removal of 3 bases from V and 2 bases from J, the junction contained 9 bases not matched to a gene. Germline assignment: CDR1 SGHNT and CDR2 YYREEE (reference sequence). The CDR3 is made up of 16 amino acids. CDR3 sequence (DNA): TGTGCCAGCAGCTCCACGGGTAGCGGGGAGCAAGAGACCCAGTACTTC. Amino acid sequence: CASSSTGSGEQETQYF.

CDR3 residues: CASSLGLANQETQYF. Written as DNA, the CDR3 is TGTGCCAGCAGCTTGGGACTAGCGAACCAAGAGACCCAGTACTTC. The genes are TRBV5-8 and TRBJ2-5; 8 nucleotides match TRBD2. The CDR3 consists of 15 residues. Germline CDR1 and CDR2: SGHTS and YDEGEE. With V trimmed by 0 bases and J by 0 bases, 1 base remained unmatched.

The CDR3, as DNA: TGTGCCAGCAGCGTAGTAGGACTAGCGGGACGCGAGACCCAGTACTTC. Its protein product is CASSVVGLAGRETQYF. The V call is TRBV9, the J call TRBJ2-5; 12 bases line up with TRBD2. The CDR3 is made up of 16 amino acids. CDR1 is SGDLS and CDR2 is YYNGEE in the germline V gene. Germline trimming cut 0 bases from V and 5 bases from J; bases unmatched to any gene: 5.

The chain couples TRBV18 to TRBJ2-3, with 12 bases matching TRBD2. Germline values: CDR1 KGHSH, CDR2 LQKENI. The CDR3 has 17 residues. Unmatched junction bases numbered 8, after V lost 3 bases and J lost 4 bases. In DNA, the CDR3 is TGTGCCAGCTCACCTCTCCAGCTAGCGGGAGGGCCAGATACGCAGTATTTT. Translated, it gives CASSPLQLAGGPDTQYF.

The chain carries TRBV7-3 and TRBJ2-3, with D perhaps matching TRBD2 (5 bases). Trimming left V 5 bases short and J 5 bases short, with 11 bases between. This CDR3 is 13 amino acids long. Germline-derived CDR1 and CDR2 are SGHTA and FQGTGA. CDR3 nucleotide sequence: TGTGCCAGCAGCGCGGAGGTTGAAGATACGCAGTATTTT. Residues: CASSAEVEDTQYF.